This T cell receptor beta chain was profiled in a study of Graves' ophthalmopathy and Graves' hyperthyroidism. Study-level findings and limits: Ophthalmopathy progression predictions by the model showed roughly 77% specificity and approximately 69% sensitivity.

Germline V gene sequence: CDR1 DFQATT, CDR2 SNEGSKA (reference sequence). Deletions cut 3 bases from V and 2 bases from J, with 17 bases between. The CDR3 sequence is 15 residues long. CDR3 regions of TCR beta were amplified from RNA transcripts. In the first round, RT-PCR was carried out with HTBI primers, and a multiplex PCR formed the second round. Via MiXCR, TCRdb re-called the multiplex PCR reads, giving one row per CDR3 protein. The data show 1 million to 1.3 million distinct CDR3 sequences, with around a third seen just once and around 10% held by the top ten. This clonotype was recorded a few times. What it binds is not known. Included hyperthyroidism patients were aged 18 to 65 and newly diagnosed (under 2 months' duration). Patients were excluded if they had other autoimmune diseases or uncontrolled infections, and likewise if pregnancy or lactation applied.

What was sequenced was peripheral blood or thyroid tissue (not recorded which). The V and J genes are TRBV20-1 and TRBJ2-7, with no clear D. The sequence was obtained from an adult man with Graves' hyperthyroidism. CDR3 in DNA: TGCAGTGCTAGGGACCGAACGCTACCCACCTACGAGCAGTACTTC. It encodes CSARDRTLPTYEQYF.